This TCR beta chain appears in the sequencing data of a study of T cell responses to AZD1222 COVID-19 vaccine. Points on this clone: Its antigen is not identified.

Second doses at about 4 or about 12 weeks were pooled. Assay used: immunoSEQ multiplex PCR; TCRdb lists only in-frame clones, some missing. This sample has 140,000 to 150,000 clones, with approximately 90% found just once. Study-level results: Only a handful of AZD1222 recipients, about six in all, had baseline seropositivity. Unmutated variant regions are reportedly targeted by nearly half of spike-specific TCRs. The donors showed a predominance of white British ancestry and of females, with possible underestimation of clonal diversity.

Trimming at V came to 6 bases and at J to 7 bases, leaving 6 bases not matched to a gene. This CDR3 comprises 13 residues. In germline, CDR1 is LNHDA, CDR2 SQIVND (reference sequence). The chain combines TRBV19 with TRBJ2-5; TRBD1 agrees at 9 bases. The clonotype was recovered from an adult who received the AZD1222 COVID-19 vaccine. The specimen was peripheral blood, collected 28 days after the second AZD1222 dose. The CDR3 here is CASSPGQGWTQYF. CDR3 sequence (DNA): TGTGCCAGTAGCCCGGGACAGGGTTGGACCCAGTACTTC.